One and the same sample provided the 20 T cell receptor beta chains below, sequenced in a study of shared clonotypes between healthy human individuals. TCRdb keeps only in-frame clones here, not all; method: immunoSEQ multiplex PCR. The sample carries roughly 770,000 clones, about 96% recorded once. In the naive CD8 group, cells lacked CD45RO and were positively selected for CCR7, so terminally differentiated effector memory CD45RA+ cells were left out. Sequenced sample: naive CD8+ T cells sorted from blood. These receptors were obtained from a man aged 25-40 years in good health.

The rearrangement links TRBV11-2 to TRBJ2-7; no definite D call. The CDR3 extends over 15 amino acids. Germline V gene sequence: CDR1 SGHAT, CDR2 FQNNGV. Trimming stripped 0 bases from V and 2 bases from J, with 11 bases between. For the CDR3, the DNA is TGTGCCAGCAGCTTAGATCCAGGTAGTGCCTACGAGCAGTACTTC. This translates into CASSLDPGSAYEQYF.

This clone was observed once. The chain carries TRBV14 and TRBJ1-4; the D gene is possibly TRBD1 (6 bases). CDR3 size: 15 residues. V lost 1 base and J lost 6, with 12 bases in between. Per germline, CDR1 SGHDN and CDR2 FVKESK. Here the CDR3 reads CASSQGTATYEKLFF. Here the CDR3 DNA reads TGTGCCAGCAGCCAAGGGACAGCAACGTATGAAAAACTGTTTTTT.

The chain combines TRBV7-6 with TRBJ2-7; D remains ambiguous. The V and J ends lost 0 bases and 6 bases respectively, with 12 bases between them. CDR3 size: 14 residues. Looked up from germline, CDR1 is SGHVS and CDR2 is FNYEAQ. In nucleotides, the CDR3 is TGTGCCAGCAGCTTAGCCGAGTTGAGAGGCGAGCAGTACTTC. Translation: CASSLAELRGEQYF.

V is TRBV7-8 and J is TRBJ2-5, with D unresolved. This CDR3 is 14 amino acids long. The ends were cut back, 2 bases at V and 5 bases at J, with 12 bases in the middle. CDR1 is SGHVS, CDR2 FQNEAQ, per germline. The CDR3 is CASSLRGNGETQYF. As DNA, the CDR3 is TGTGCCAGCAGCTTACGCGGAAATGGGGAGACCCAGTACTTC.

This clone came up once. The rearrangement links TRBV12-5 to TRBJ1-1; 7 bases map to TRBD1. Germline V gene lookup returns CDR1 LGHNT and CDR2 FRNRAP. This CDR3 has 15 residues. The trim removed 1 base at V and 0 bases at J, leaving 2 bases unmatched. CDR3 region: CASGLEGALNTEAFF. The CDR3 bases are TGTGCTAGTGGTTTGGAGGGGGCCCTGAACACTGAAGCTTTCTTT.

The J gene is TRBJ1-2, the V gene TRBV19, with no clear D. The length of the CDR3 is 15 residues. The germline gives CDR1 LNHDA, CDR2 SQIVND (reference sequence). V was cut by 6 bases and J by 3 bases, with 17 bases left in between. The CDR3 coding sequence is TGTGCCAGTAGGCCGGCTGAAGGGCTTGACTATGGCTACACCTTC. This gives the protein CASRPAEGLDYGYTF.

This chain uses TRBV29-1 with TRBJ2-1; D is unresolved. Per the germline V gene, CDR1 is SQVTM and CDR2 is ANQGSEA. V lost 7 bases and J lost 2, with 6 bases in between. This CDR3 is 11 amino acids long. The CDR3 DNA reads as TGCAGCGCTGACCCCTACAATGAGCAGTTCTTC. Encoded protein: CSADPYNEQFF.

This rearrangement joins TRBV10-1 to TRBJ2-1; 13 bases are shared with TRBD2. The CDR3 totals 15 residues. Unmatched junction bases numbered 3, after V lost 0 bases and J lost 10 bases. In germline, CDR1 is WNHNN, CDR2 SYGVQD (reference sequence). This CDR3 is CASSESLGLAGEQFF. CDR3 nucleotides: TGCGCCAGCAGTGAGTCGCTGGGACTAGCGGGAGAGCAGTTCTTC.

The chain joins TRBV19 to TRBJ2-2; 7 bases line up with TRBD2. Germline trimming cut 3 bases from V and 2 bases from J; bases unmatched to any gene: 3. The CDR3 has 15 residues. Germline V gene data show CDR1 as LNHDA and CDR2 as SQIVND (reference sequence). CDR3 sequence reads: CASSITGGNTGELFF. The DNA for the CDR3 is TGTGCCAGTAGTATTACGGGGGGTAACACCGGGGAGCTGTTTTTT.

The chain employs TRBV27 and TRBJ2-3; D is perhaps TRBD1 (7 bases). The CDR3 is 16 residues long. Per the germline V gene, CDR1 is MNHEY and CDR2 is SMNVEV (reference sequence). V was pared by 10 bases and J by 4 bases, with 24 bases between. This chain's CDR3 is CATNRGLSPAPDTQYF. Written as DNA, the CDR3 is TGTGCCACCAACAGGGGACTTTCCCCGGCCCCAGATACGCAGTATTTT.

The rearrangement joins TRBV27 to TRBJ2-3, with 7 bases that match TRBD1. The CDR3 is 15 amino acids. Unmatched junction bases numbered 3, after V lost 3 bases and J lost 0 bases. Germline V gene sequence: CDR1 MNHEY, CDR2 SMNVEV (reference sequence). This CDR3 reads CASSFRDSSTDTQYF. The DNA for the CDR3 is TGTGCCAGCAGTTTCCGGGACAGCAGCACAGATACGCAGTATTTT.

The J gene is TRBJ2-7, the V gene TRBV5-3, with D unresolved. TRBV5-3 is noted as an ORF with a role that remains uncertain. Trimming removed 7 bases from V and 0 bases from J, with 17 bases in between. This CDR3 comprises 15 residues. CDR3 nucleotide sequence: TGTGCCAGAGGCCCCCCACACAGTGGCTCCTACGAGCAGTACTTC. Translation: CARGPPHSGSYEQYF.

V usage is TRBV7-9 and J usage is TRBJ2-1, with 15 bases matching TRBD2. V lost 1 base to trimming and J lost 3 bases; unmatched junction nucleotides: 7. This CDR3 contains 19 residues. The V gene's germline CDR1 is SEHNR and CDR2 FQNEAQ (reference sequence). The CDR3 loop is CASSLVRTSGRAGYNEQFF. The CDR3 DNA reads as TGTGCCAGCAGCTTAGTTCGGACTAGCGGGAGGGCCGGCTACAATGAGCAGTTCTTC.

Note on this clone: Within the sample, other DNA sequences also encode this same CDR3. The CDR3 DNA is TGCGCCAGCAGCCAAGATCGGGGGAGGGGCAATGAGCAGTTCTTC. Encoded protein: CASSQDRGRGNEQFF. The genes are TRBV4-3 and TRBJ2-1, with TRBD2 identical over 7 bases. The germline gives CDR1 LGHNA, CDR2 YSLEER. The V segment lost 0 bases and the J segment 6 bases; nucleotides outside the gene matches: 5. The CDR3 extends over 15 amino acids.

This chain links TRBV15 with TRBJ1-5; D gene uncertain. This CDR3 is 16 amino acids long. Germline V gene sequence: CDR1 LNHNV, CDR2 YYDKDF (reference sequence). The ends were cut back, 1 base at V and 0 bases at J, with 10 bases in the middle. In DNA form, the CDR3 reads TGTGCCACCAGCAGAGCAACAGTTAGTAGCAATCAGCCCCAGCATTTT. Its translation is CATSRATVSSNQPQHF.

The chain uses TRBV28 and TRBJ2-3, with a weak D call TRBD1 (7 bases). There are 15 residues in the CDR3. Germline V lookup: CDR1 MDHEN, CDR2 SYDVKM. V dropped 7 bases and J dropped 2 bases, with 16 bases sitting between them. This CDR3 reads CASNHRGGYTDTQYF. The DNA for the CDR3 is TGTGCCAGCAACCACAGGGGAGGCTACACAGATACGCAGTATTTT.

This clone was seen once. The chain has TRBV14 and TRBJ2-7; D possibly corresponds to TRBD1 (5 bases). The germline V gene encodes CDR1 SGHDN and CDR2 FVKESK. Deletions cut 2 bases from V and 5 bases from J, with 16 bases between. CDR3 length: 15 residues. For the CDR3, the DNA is TGTGCCAGCAGCCAATCCTGGACAAATTACGACGAGCAGTACTTC. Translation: CASSQSWTNYDEQYF.

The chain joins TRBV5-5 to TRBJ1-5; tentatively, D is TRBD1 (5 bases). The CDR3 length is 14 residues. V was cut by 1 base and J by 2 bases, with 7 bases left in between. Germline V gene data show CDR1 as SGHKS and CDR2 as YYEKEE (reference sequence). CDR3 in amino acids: CASSLLGGNQPQHF. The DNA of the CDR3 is TGTGCCAGCAGCTTGTTAGGGGGCAATCAGCCCCAGCATTTT.

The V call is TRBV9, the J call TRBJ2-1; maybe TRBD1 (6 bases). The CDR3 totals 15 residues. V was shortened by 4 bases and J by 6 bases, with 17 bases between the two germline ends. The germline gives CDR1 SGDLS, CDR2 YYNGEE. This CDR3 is CASSLRDTGTNEQFF. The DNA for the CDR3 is TGTGCCAGCAGCCTGAGGGACACCGGAACCAATGAGCAGTTCTTC. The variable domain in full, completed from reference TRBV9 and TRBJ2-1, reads DSGVTQTPKHLITATGQRVTLRCSPRSGDLSVYWYQQSLDQGLQFLIQYYNGEERAKGNILERFSAQQFPDLHSELNLSSLELGDSALYFCASSLRDTGTNEQFFGPGTRLTVL.

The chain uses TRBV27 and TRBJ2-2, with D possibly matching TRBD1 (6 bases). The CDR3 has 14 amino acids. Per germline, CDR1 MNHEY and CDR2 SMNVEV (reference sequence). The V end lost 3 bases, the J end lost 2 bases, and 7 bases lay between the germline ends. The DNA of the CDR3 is TGTGCCAGCAGTTTGGACAGAAACACCGGGGAGCTGTTTTTT. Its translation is CASSLDRNTGELFF.